What follows is one T cell receptor beta chain and its context. What it binds is unknown. Source study methods: Because ImmunoSEQ provided only junction sequences with no quality scores, the filtering differed. The repertoire was sequenced with immunoSEQ multiplex PCR; TCRdb's copy has only in-frame clones and lacks some. Clone size and V and J calls were adopted from that table, with D and trimming inferred from the DNA. Among roughly 2.2 million clones listed, approximately 95% were seen once. This sample was included in a study of shared clonotypes between healthy human individuals. The overall study: The study enrolled two women and a few men aged 18 to 49. Donors had three CD4 naive, three CD4 memory, two CD8 naive and one CD8 memory plate apiece.

Points from the study as a whole: About 5.2% was the fraction of naive CD4 clonotypes found shared across a few donors.

Germline V gives CDR1 SEHNR, CDR2 FQNEAQ (reference sequence). J lost 6 bases, V lost 2 bases, and 4 bases had no gene match. This CDR3 has 15 residues. This clonotype was sampled from a man between 18 and 29 years old in good health. Some clones in this sample may be carry-over from other donors' samples. The chain carries TRBV7-9 and TRBJ2-1, with 10 bases matching TRBD2. The sequencing sample was made of naive CD4+ T cells from PBMCs. Subset here: CD45RA+ positively selected. CDR3 amino acids: CASSLLAGVGNEQFF. As DNA, the CDR3 is TGTGCCAGCAGCTTACTAGCGGGAGTAGGCAATGAGCAGTTCTTC.